This passage covers 14 T cell receptor beta chains from one sample sequenced in a study of blood T cell repertoires in COVID-19. TCRdb's copy holds only in-frame clones and misses some; the assay was immunoSEQ multiplex PCR. The table shows around 160,000 clones, with approximately 80% occurring only once. The sample consisted of peripheral blood. The source is a human donor in a cohort sampled during active COVID-19.

V and J are TRBV7-2 and TRBJ2-7; D is possibly TRBD2 (6 bases). The CDR3 is 13 residues long. Looked up from germline, CDR1 is SGHTA and CDR2 is FQGNSA. V lost 1 base to trimming and J lost 5 bases, with 9 bases between them. CDR3 nucleotide sequence: TGTGCCAGCAGCTTAGGACTAGTTAACGAGCAGTACTTC. Translation: CASSLGLVNEQYF.

The rearrangement links TRBV6-5 to TRBJ1-4; 8 nucleotides align to TRBD1. Germline loops: CDR1 MNHEY, CDR2 SVGAGI. V gave up 10 bases and J gave up 3 bases; unmatched junction bases: 1. The CDR3 length is 12 residues. The chain's CDR3 is CATTGANEKLFF. CDR3 bases: TGTGCCACGACAGGGGCTAATGAAAAACTGTTTTTT.

J is TRBJ1-1 and V is TRBV2; TRBD1 matches at 7 bases. The J segment lost 4 bases and the V segment lost 10 bases, leaving 6 bases of the junction unmatched. This CDR3 has 12 amino acids. Germline CDR1 reads SNHLY; CDR2 reads FYNNEI. This CDR3 reads CAITRDSTEAFF. The CDR3, as DNA: TGTGCCATCACCCGGGACAGCACTGAAGCTTTCTTT.

This clone is a singleton in its sample. This chain links TRBV19 with TRBJ1-1; D is perhaps TRBD1 (5 bases). Per the germline V gene, CDR1 is LNHDA and CDR2 is SQIVND (reference sequence). The CDR3 is 13 residues long. The germline V and J ends were trimmed by 6 bases and 4 bases, with 12 bases remaining between them. The CDR3 loop reads CASRDTLSTEAFF. In DNA form, the CDR3 reads TGTGCCAGTAGGGACACGCTGAGCACTGAAGCTTTCTTT.

V is TRBV5-4 and J is TRBJ2-3; tentatively, D is TRBD2 (5 bases). This CDR3 has 16 residues. CDR1 is SGHNT, CDR2 YYREEE, per germline (reference sequence). Deletions cut 0 bases from V and 7 bases from J, with 18 bases between. Here the CDR3 reads CASSLASGNRPNTQYF. CDR3 DNA: TGTGCCAGCAGCTTGGCGTCCGGGAATCGGCCGAATACGCAGTATTTT.

This rearrangement joins TRBV5-8 to TRBJ1-1; tentative D call: TRBD1 (5 bases). CDR1 is SGHTS, CDR2 YDEGEE, per germline. This CDR3 has 15 amino acids. Trimming stripped 4 bases from V and 0 bases from J, with 13 bases between. The CDR3 sequence: CASSAGMSMNTEAFF. The DNA of the CDR3 is TGTGCCAGCAGCGCAGGGATGAGCATGAACACTGAAGCTTTCTTT.

This chain connects TRBV28 to TRBJ2-7; 7 bases fit TRBD1. Germline V CDR1 and CDR2: MDHEN, SYDVKM. J gave up 5 bases and V 6 bases, and 7 bases lay outside the gene matches. This CDR3 is built from 13 residues. The CDR3 sequence is CASSRGGRDEQYF. The CDR3 nucleotides read TGTGCCAGCAGCCGAGGGGGCAGAGACGAGCAGTACTTC.

This chain uses TRBV4-1 with TRBJ2-7; 11 positions agree with TRBD2. This CDR3 comprises 15 residues. J was trimmed by 7 bases and V by 0 bases; bases with no gene match: 5. Germline V lookup: CDR1 MGHRA, CDR2 YSYEKL. DNA of the CDR3: TGCGCCAGCAGCCAAGATCGGCTAGCGGGGGGTGAGCAGTACTTC. Its protein is CASSQDRLAGGEQYF.

The chain joins TRBV28 to TRBJ1-1; the D is unclear. Per the germline V gene, CDR1 is MDHEN and CDR2 is SYDVKM. This CDR3 is 13 amino acids long. V was clipped by 4 bases and J by 0 bases, with 6 bases between them. This CDR3 reads CASSSTLNTEAFF. The CDR3 DNA follows: TGTGCCAGCAGTTCGACACTGAACACTGAAGCTTTCTTT.

V usage is TRBV5-4 and J usage is TRBJ2-2, with TRBD2 matching over 10 bases. Germline V lookup: CDR1 SGHNT, CDR2 YYREEE (reference sequence). The ends lost 1 base at V and 5 bases at J; junction bases unmatched: 2. This CDR3 comprises 15 residues. The CDR3 protein is CASSLSGGATGELFF. The CDR3 bases are TGTGCCAGCAGCTTGAGCGGGGGGGCGACCGGGGAGCTGTTTTTT.

The rearrangement joins TRBV27 to TRBJ2-1; 11 bases map to TRBD2. This CDR3 contains 14 residues. The V gene end was trimmed by 5 bases and the J gene end by 9 bases; junction bases not matched to a gene: 6. Germline CDR1 and CDR2: MNHEY and SMNVEV (reference sequence). CDR3 amino acids: CASSQGLAGGEQFF. In DNA, the CDR3 is TGTGCCAGCAGTCAAGGGCTAGCGGGGGGTGAGCAGTTCTTC.

V gene TRBV5-1 combines with J gene TRBJ1-1, with 7 bases identical to TRBD1. The CDR3 sequence is 15 residues long. Trimming removed 0 bases from V and 3 bases from J; junction bases left unmatched: 5. Per the germline V gene, CDR1 is SGHRS and CDR2 is YFSETQ. Here the CDR3 reads CASSLGQGRDTEAFF. DNA for the CDR3: TGCGCCAGCAGCTTGGGACAGGGACGGGACACTGAAGCTTTCTTT.

The J gene is TRBJ2-2, the V gene TRBV5-5; D might be TRBD1 (6 bases). Looked up from germline, CDR1 is SGHKS and CDR2 is YYEKEE (reference sequence). This CDR3 region has 15 residues. Trimming took 2 bases from V and 4 from J, leaving 12 bases between them. The CDR3 DNA follows: TGTGCCAGCAGCTTATTCAGGGGCGGCACCGGGGAGCTGTTTTTT. As protein: CASSLFRGGTGELFF.

The chain uses TRBV28 and TRBJ2-2, with D unclear. This CDR3 spans 16 amino acids. Germline V gene lookup returns CDR1 MDHEN and CDR2 SYDVKM. Trimming pared 6 bases from V and 2 bases from J, leaving 16 bases between. The DNA for the CDR3 is TGTGCCAGCAGGTTAATCGAACGGTTCAACACCGGGGAGCTGTTTTTT. As protein: CASRLIERFNTGELFF.